This T cell receptor beta chain was recorded in a study of cytomegalovirus exposure and HLA in healthy donors. The overall study: The 100 to 150 validation repertoires matched the roughly 700 first-cohort repertoires in platform, a later analysis reported.

Germline-derived CDR1 and CDR2 are SGHRS and YFSETQ. The CDR3 runs 15 residues. The trim removed 0 bases at V and 6 bases at J, leaving 7 bases unmatched. TCRdb's copy holds only in-frame clones and misses some; the assay was immunoSEQ multiplex PCR. The repertoire holds over 150,000 clones, with roughly nine tenths as singletons. This clone is a singleton in its sample. Its specificity is not known. General observations from the study: A later analysis found first-cohort TCR clusters tended to co-occur in the roughly 120 validation repertoires.

The TCR originated in a woman aged 18-29 years in good health and CMV-seropositive. Material: PBMCs. The chain links TRBV5-1 to TRBJ2-3, with TRBD1 matching over 7 bases. CDR3 sequence (DNA): TGCGCCAGCAGCTTGGGACAGGGTATTGGCGATACGCAGTATTTT. Its translation: CASSLGQGIGDTQYF.